The sequence of this T cell receptor beta chain was determined in a study of T cell responses to AZD1222 COVID-19 vaccine. Study-level points and caveats: Repertoire sampling happened only post peak T cell response. Two AZD1222 administrations were followed by greater Spike-specific TCR breadth and depth.

CDR1 SGDLS and CDR2 YYNGEE come from the germline V gene. The CDR3 spans 15 residues. V lost 4 bases and J 6 bases, leaving 19 bases between the germline ends. Regarding this clone: Its antigen is as yet unknown.

Data came from immunoSEQ multiplex PCR; TCRdb stores just in-frame clones and leaves some out. The table records 130,000 to 150,000 clones, 86% of them present only once. The clonotype was recovered from an adult who received the AZD1222 COVID-19 vaccine. This specimen was peripheral blood, taken 28 days after the second AZD1222 dose. The rearrangement joins TRBV9 to TRBJ1-1, with TRBD1 as a possible D gene (6 bases). CDR3: CASSFLHREGAEAFF. DNA for the CDR3: TGTGCCAGCAGCTTTCTCCACAGGGAGGGTGCTGAAGCTTTCTTT.